Each of the 30 T cell receptor beta chains below was sequenced from the same sample in a study of post-analysis software for immune sequencing data. Study observations and caveats: Controls had lower frequencies than patients of about 5 TRBV segments, which included TRBV5-6, TRBV5-1 and TRBV20-1.

Unique molecular identifiers tagged the TCR beta cDNA libraries. TCRdb recomputed calls from the PCR reads with MiXCR, one row per CDR3 protein. Among roughly 620,000 distinct CDR3 sequences, 44% were seen once, and the ten largest hold 1.5% to 2%. These receptors have no identified antigens. The specimen sequenced was blood. The receptor set was obtained from a girl aged 5 to 17 with multiple sclerosis.

The chain is built from TRBV20-1 and TRBJ2-3; 10 bases map to TRBD2. The CDR3 contains 16 residues. Germline V gene sequence: CDR1 DFQATT, CDR2 SNEGSKA (reference sequence). V was clipped by 6 bases and J by 3 bases; unmatched bases: 12. The CDR3 DNA sequence: TGCAGTGCGCGCCAAGCAGCGGGGGGGCCAACAGATACGCAGTATTTT. Residues: CSARQAAGGPTDTQYF.

Turning to this clonotype: Germline is not matched at one junction end, which may reflect a read error. The CDR3 sequence is CASSPFGQANIEAFF. Written as DNA, the CDR3 is TGTGCCAGCAGTCCCTTTGGACAGGCGAACATTGAAGCTTTCTTT. The chain combines TRBV12-3 or TRBV12-4 with TRBJ1-1; TRBD1 agrees at 7 bases. There are 15 residues in the CDR3.

V gene TRBV4-1 combines with J gene TRBJ2-7, with 7 positions matching TRBD2. Germline CDR1 reads MGHRA; CDR2 reads YSYEKL. This CDR3 contains 15 residues. V shed 4 bases, J shed 2 bases, and the junction held 8 bases outside the gene matches. The CDR3 region has the DNA TGCGCCAGCAGCCCGCTGTCGGGGGGTACCTACGAGCAGTACTTC. It translates to CASSPLSGGTYEQYF.

This sequence joins TRBV10-3 and TRBJ2-5; D is uncertain. V gave up 0 bases and J gave up 5 bases, with 10 bases separating them. CDR1 and CDR2 (germline): ENHRY, SYGVKD. CDR3 size: 14 residues. CDR3 in amino acids: CAISESKGSETQYF. The CDR3 bases are TGTGCCATCAGTGAGTCGAAGGGTTCGGAGACCCAGTACTTC.

The chain employs TRBV12-3 or TRBV12-4 and TRBJ1-2; 9 bases fit TRBD1. V trimming: 6 bases; J trimming: 3 bases; junction bases outside the gene matches: 5. The CDR3 is made up of 14 amino acids. CDR3 nucleotides: TGTGCCAGCAGAAACCGGGACAGGGACTATGGCTACACCTTC. Translated, it gives CASRNRDRDYGYTF.

In this sample, this clonotype turned up once. This chain links TRBV5-1 with TRBJ2-3; TRBD1 aligns across 10 bases. Looked up from germline, CDR1 is SGHRS and CDR2 is YFSETQ. The CDR3 has 16 amino acids. The ends lost 1 base at V and 3 bases at J; junction bases unmatched: 5. The DNA for the CDR3 is TGCGCCAGCAGCTTGAAGGACAGGGGGACGACAGATACGCAGTATTTT. It encodes CASSLKDRGTTDTQYF.

In this sample, this clonotype turned up a few times. V gene TRBV5-1 combines with J gene TRBJ2-7; no firm D call. CDR3 size: 13 residues. V was pared by 4 bases and J by 3 bases, with 11 bases between. The V gene's germline CDR1 is SGHRS and CDR2 YFSETQ. The CDR3 DNA reads TGCGCCAGCAGCCCGATCGCCGACTACGAGCAGTACTTC. As protein: CASSPIADYEQYF. Full variable domain (missing parts from reference TRBV5-1 and TRBJ2-7): KAGVTQTPRYLIKTRGQQVTLSCSPISGHRSVSWYQQTPGQGLQFLFEYFSETQRNKGNFPGRFSGRQFSNSRSEMNVSTLELGDSALYLCASSPIADYEQYFGPGTRLTVT.

The chain employs TRBV7-9 and TRBJ2-1; tentatively, D is TRBD2 (5 bases). The CDR3 loop spans 16 amino acids. Germline CDR1 SEHNR, CDR2 FQNEAQ (reference sequence). The V end was cut by 2 bases, the J end by 0 bases, with 11 bases between. The CDR3 DNA is TGTGCCAGCAGCTTAAGAAGCGGTAGCTCCTACAATGAGCAGTTCTTC. It yields the protein CASSLRSGSSYNEQFF.

The chain is built from TRBV3-1 and TRBJ2-5; perhaps TRBD1 as D (5 bases). Looked up from germline, CDR1 is LGHDT and CDR2 is YNNKEL (reference sequence). CDR3 length: 14 amino acids. Between the trimmed V and J ends, which lost 1 base and 1 base, there was a span of 7 bases. CDR3 amino acids: CASSQAGPQETQYF. CDR3 nucleotide sequence: TGTGCCAGCAGCCAAGCAGGGCCCCAAGAGACCCAGTACTTC.

This clonotype has just one count. V usage is TRBV2 and J usage is TRBJ1-5, with 7 bases fitting TRBD1. The CDR3 totals 19 residues. J was trimmed by 1 base and V by 6 bases; bases with no gene match: 18. The V gene's germline CDR1 is SNHLY and CDR2 FYNNEI. The CDR3, as DNA: TGTGCCAGCAGCACCCCGGCCAGAGGGGCAGGGGGAAGCAATCAGCCCCAGCATTTT. Protein product: CASSTPARGAGGSNQPQHF.

V is TRBV4-1 and J is TRBJ2-1; 8 bases map to TRBD1. This CDR3 contains 15 residues. Germline CDR1 MGHRA, CDR2 YSYEKL. V dropped 1 base and J dropped 7; count of bases not matched to a gene: 6. CDR3: CASSQGGQARNEQFF. The DNA of the CDR3 is TGCGCCAGCAGCCAAGGGGGACAGGCCAGGAATGAGCAGTTCTTC.

The chain is built from TRBV4-1 and TRBJ2-1; TRBD2 aligns across 8 bases. Trimming took 2 bases from V and 6 from J; bases not matched to a gene: 9. The length of the CDR3 is 16 residues. CDR1 MGHRA and CDR2 YSYEKL come from the germline V gene. CDR3 in DNA: TGCGCCAGCAGCCAACCCGGAGCGGGAGCCTCCAATGAGCAGTTCTTC. This encodes CASSQPGAGASNEQFF.

V is TRBV20-1 and J is TRBJ2-7, with 14 bases matching TRBD2. Trimming cost V 6 bases and J 3 bases; bases outside gene matches: 10. This CDR3 contains 16 residues. Germline CDR1 and CDR2: DFQATT and SNEGSKA (reference sequence). In DNA, the CDR3 is TGCAGTGCCGCGGGACTAGCGGGAGCCCAGGACTACGAGCAGTACTTC. This codes for CSAAGLAGAQDYEQYF.

The chain carries TRBV5-1 and TRBJ2-1, with D perhaps matching TRBD2 (5 bases). The CDR3 loop spans 15 amino acids. The germline V and J ends were trimmed by 4 bases and 1 base, with 12 bases remaining between them. Germline V gene data show CDR1 as SGHRS and CDR2 as YFSETQ. The CDR3 is CASSLQRPSYNEQFF. The CDR3 coding sequence is TGCGCCAGCAGCCTACAGCGGCCATCCTACAATGAGCAGTTCTTC.

The chain recombines TRBV10-3 with TRBJ1-5, with 12 bases aligning to TRBD1. The trim removed 0 bases at V and 5 bases at J, leaving 2 bases unmatched. CDR1 and CDR2 from the germline V gene are ENHRY and SYGVKD. The CDR3 runs 16 residues. CDR3 sequence (DNA): TGTGCCATCAGTGAGTCAGGGACAGGGGGCGATCAGCCCCAGCATTTT. Its translation is CAISESGTGGDQPQHF.

This clonotype was counted a few times. At one end, the junction sequence differs from germline, possibly due to a read error. The chain carries TRBV11-2 and TRBJ2-1; D is uncertain. This CDR3 is built from 12 residues. Germline V CDR1 and CDR2: SGHAT, FQNNGV. CDR3 DNA sequence: TGTGCCAGTAGCTCCTGGGGCAATGAGCAGTTCTTC. Its translation: CASSSWGNEQFF.

The J gene is TRBJ1-5, the V gene TRBV11-3, with D maybe TRBD1 (5 bases). From germline, CDR1 is SGHNT and CDR2 YENEEA. This CDR3 has 15 amino acids. V dropped 2 bases and J dropped 4 bases, with 12 bases sitting between them. The CDR3, as DNA: TGTGCCAGCAGCTTAAGGTGGGGGGAAAATCAGCCCCAGCATTTT. Amino acids: CASSLRWGENQPQHF.

The chain couples TRBV5-1 to TRBJ2-6; tentative D call: TRBD1 (6 bases). The germline V and J ends were trimmed by 7 bases and 0 bases, with 11 bases remaining between them. This CDR3 contains 15 residues. Germline-derived CDR1 and CDR2 are SGHRS and YFSETQ. For the CDR3, the DNA is TGCGCCAGCGGACAGCGATACTCTGGGGCCAACGTCCTGACTTTC. Protein sequence: CASGQRYSGANVLTF. The variable domain in full, completed from reference TRBV5-1 and TRBJ2-6, reads KAGVTQTPRYLIKTRGQQVTLSCSPISGHRSVSWYQQTPGQGLQFLFEYFSETQRNKGNFPGRFSGRQFSNSRSEMNVSTLELGDSALYLCASGQRYSGANVLTFGAGSRLTVL.

The V and J genes are TRBV7-2 and TRBJ2-7; TRBD1 aligns across 9 bases. The CDR3 consists of 14 residues. Germline CDR1 SGHTA, CDR2 FQGNSA. J was trimmed by 3 bases and V by 4 bases; bases with no gene match: 4. The CDR3 bases are TGTGCCAGCAGCTGGGGACAGGGTAACTACGAGCAGTACTTC. Encoded protein: CASSWGQGNYEQYF.

The chain recombines TRBV20-1 with TRBJ2-7, with TRBD1 identical over 9 bases. The assigned J gene may be wrong: the sequence end matches TRBJ2-5 better. Germline CDR1 is DFQATT and CDR2 is SNEGSKA (reference sequence). This CDR3 is 13 amino acids long. In DNA form, the CDR3 reads TGCAGTGCTGATCCGGGACAGGGAGAGACCCAGTACTTC. Amino acid sequence: CSADPGQGETQYF.

In this sample, this clonotype turned up a few times. This chain links TRBV5-5 with TRBJ1-5, with 8 bases aligning to TRBD1. J gave up 5 bases and V 7 bases, and 5 bases lay outside the gene matches. Per germline, CDR1 SGHKS and CDR2 YYEKEE (reference sequence). The CDR3 runs to 13 residues. CDR3 nucleotides: TGTGCCAGCGGCGACAGGGGTCATCAGCCCCAGCATTTT. This gives the protein CASGDRGHQPQHF.

The table lists this clonotype with many counts. The chain employs TRBV6-5 and TRBJ2-7; no definite D call. This CDR3 has 13 amino acids. CDR1 MNHEY and CDR2 SVGAGI come from the germline V gene. Trimming cost V 6 bases and J 3 bases, with 12 bases left between them. CDR3 region: CASSPPGRYEQYF. As DNA, the CDR3 is TGTGCCAGCAGCCCACCGGGCCGCTACGAGCAGTACTTC.

Details on this clonotype: An end of the junction does not agree with germline; a read error may underlie this. This chain's CDR3 is CAGSFKLPNTGELFF. The CDR3 region has the DNA TGCGCCGGCAGCTTTAAACTACCGAACACCGGGGAGCTGTTTTTT. The chain recombines TRBV5-1 with TRBJ2-2; no reliable D call. There are 15 residues in the CDR3. Germline assignment: CDR1 SGHRS and CDR2 YFSETQ.

The rearrangement uses TRBV7-2 and TRBJ1-5; D possibly corresponds to TRBD1 (5 bases). V lost 4 bases and J 3 bases, leaving 13 bases between the germline ends. The CDR3 length is 15 residues. Looked up from germline, CDR1 is SGHTA and CDR2 is FQGNSA. In DNA, the CDR3 is TGTGCCAGCAGCTCCCCCCAGGGCCCCAATCAGCCCCAGCATTTT. Protein sequence: CASSSPQGPNQPQHF.

The chain links TRBV12-3 or TRBV12-4 to TRBJ2-1; TRBD2 aligns across 10 bases. The junction had 7 bases not matched to a gene; V was cut back by 7 bases and J by 4 bases. This CDR3 has 15 amino acids. The CDR3 protein is CASNLAGEVYNEQFF. For the CDR3, the DNA is TGTGCCAGCAACCTAGCGGGAGAGGTATACAATGAGCAGTTCTTC.

This chain links TRBV5-1 with TRBJ2-1; 11 positions match TRBD2. V shed 3 bases and J 10 bases; nucleotides not matched to a gene: 12. Germline CDR1 SGHRS, CDR2 YFSETQ. The CDR3 is made up of 16 amino acids. Here the CDR3 DNA reads TGCGCCAGCAGCTGGTACATAGCGGGAGGGGTAAAGGAGCAGTTCTTC. Amino acid sequence: CASSWYIAGGVKEQFF.

V is TRBV7-2 and J is TRBJ2-1, with D perhaps matching TRBD1 (7 bases). The CDR3 contains 16 residues. V was trimmed by 5 bases and J by 8 bases, leaving 22 bases between them. Germline loops: CDR1 SGHTA, CDR2 FQGNSA. The CDR3 sequence: CASSTGQTRGLYEQFF. The CDR3 DNA follows: TGTGCCAGCAGCACAGGGCAGACTAGGGGGCTTTATGAGCAGTTCTTC. Filled out from reference TRBV7-2 and TRBJ2-1, the complete variable domain reads GAGVSQSPSNKVTEKGKDVELRCDPISGHTALYWYRQSLGQGLEFLIYFQGNSAPDKSGLPSDRFSAERTGGSVSTLTIQRTQQEDSAVYLCASSTGQTRGLYEQFFGPGTRLTVL.

V gene TRBV3-1 combines with J gene TRBJ2-5, with 10 bases aligning to TRBD2. The V segment lost 3 bases and the J segment 2 bases; nucleotides outside the gene matches: 6. Germline lookup yields CDR1 LGHDT and CDR2 YNNKEL (reference sequence). The CDR3 runs 16 residues. The CDR3 coding sequence is TGTGCCAGCAGCCATTCCCCTAGCGGGGGACAAGAGACCCAGTACTTC. Its protein product is CASSHSPSGGQETQYF.

The rearrangement links TRBV15 to TRBJ2-1, with D perhaps TRBD1 (5 bases). The CDR3 runs 15 residues. Trimming cost V 8 bases and J 1 base, with 15 bases left between them. Germline V gives CDR1 LNHNV, CDR2 YYDKDF (reference sequence). CDR3 protein: CATSTGIGSYNEQFF. The CDR3 DNA follows: TGTGCCACCTCAACAGGAATCGGTTCCTACAATGAGCAGTTCTTC.

The chain couples TRBV7-9 to TRBJ2-1; D gene unclear. V gave up 5 bases and J gave up 3 bases, with 11 bases separating them. CDR1 is SEHNR, CDR2 FQNEAQ, per germline (reference sequence). This CDR3 has 14 amino acids. The CDR3 DNA follows: TGTGCCAGCAGCCCGAGTTTAGACTACAATGAGCAGTTCTTC. Translated, it gives CASSPSLDYNEQFF.